Listed below are T cell receptor beta chains from one sample, sequenced in a study of spatial heterogeneity in lung cancer. TCRdb reanalysed the 5' RACE reads using MiXCR and keeps one entry per CDR3 protein. Of approximately 15,000 distinct CDR3 sequences listed, about 4.8% are singletons. The material sequenced was lung tumor tissue, taken at surgery. These receptor sequences come from a female donor with early-stage non-small cell lung cancer. Each CDR3 is given with its conserved first and last residue. Each record gives: CDR3 protein, CDR3 length, V gene.

CDR3: CASSSTPGQPQHF; length: 13; V: TRBV7-2
CDR3: CASSWGGILSYEQYF; length: 15; V: TRBV6-2/TRBV6-3
CDR3: CSANLVSYEQYF; length: 12; V: TRBV20-1
CDR3: CASSLDPAGWQTQYF; length: 15; V: TRBV11-2
CDR3: CASRPAGSQPQHF; length: 13; V: TRBV12-3/TRBV12-4
CDR3: CASSFGGFQETQYF; length: 14; V: TRBV12-3/TRBV12-4
CDR3: CSARELGFYIEQYF; length: 14; V: TRBV20-1
CDR3: CASSPASEGAQYF; length: 13; V: TRBV3-1
CDR3: CASSSRTGPGNTIYF; length: 15; V: TRBV7-9
CDR3: CASSLTGTGPYSNQPQHF; length: 18; V: TRBV7-8
CDR3: CASSSAGTSRTAGANVLTF; length: 19; V: TRBV3-1
CDR3: CASKRGASTDTQYF; length: 14; V: TRBV7-8
CDR3: CASSRAGTDSYEQYF; length: 15; V: TRBV19
CDR3: CAWQENTEAFF; length: 11; V: TRBV30
CDR3: CSVQTDYYEQYF; length: 12; V: TRBV29-1
CDR3: CASSYSGGGQGEQFF; length: 15; V: TRBV6-5
CDR3: CASSPRSDGNNEQFF; length: 15; V: TRBV12-3/TRBV12-4
CDR3: CSASSHRATGELFF; length: 14; V: TRBV20-1
CDR3: CSATSGGGEQYF; length: 12; V: TRBV20-1
CDR3: CASRAPGSNYGYTF; length: 14; V: TRBV6-5
CDR3: CASSQGRGAFPYEQYF; length: 16; V: TRBV14
CDR3: CASSLTGGLSYEQYF; length: 15; V: TRBV3-1
CDR3: CASSYSWHGEAFF; length: 13; V: TRBV6-5
CDR3: CASSLVGGFTEAFF; length: 14; V: TRBV7-2
CDR3: CASSSSGGAVGELFF; length: 15; V: TRBV6-6
CDR3: CASSYRVDYGYTF; length: 13; V: TRBV6-1
CDR3: CSARARGGIMNTEAFF; length: 16; V: TRBV20-1